Each of the 17 T cell receptor beta chains below was sequenced from the same sample in a study of blood T cell repertoires in COVID-19. The data were produced by immunoSEQ multiplex PCR, yet TCRdb's version contains in-frame clones alone and is incomplete. The table includes under 25,000 clones, over 70% detected once. The sample taken for sequencing was peripheral blood. The receptor source for this set is a human donor in a cohort sampled during active COVID-19.

The gene calls are TRBV5-6 and TRBJ2-7; 12 nucleotides agree with TRBD2. V lost 3 bases to trimming and J lost 6 bases; unmatched junction nucleotides: 4. Germline CDR1 is SGHDT and CDR2 is YYEEEE. CDR3 length: 14 amino acids. CDR3 loop: CASSYRTSGTEQYF. The CDR3 DNA reads TGTGCCAGCAGCTACCGGACTAGCGGGACCGAGCAGTACTTC.

The V and J genes are TRBV30 and TRBJ2-7; TRBD1 agrees at 10 bases. CDR1 is GTSNPN and CDR2 is SVGIG in the germline V gene (reference sequence). After removal of 7 bases from V and 6 bases from J, the junction contained 6 bases not matched to a gene. The CDR3 runs to 12 residues. CDR3 DNA sequence: TGTGCCTTGGGACAGGGGTTCTCCGAGCAGTACTTC. This translates into CALGQGFSEQYF. The full variable domain, rest sourced from reference TRBV30 and TRBJ2-7, is SQTIHQWPATLVQPVGSPLSLECTVEGTSNPNLYWYRQAAGRGLQLLFYSVGIGQISSEVPQNLSASRPQDRQFILSSKKLLLSDSGFYLCALGQGFSEQYFGPGTRLTVT.

This rearrangement joins TRBV27 to TRBJ2-7, with D perhaps TRBD1 (5 bases). The CDR3 sequence is 13 residues long. The germline V gene has CDR1 MNHEY and CDR2 SMNVEV (reference sequence). With 0 bases removed from V and 3 bases from J, the gap between germline ends came to 6 bases. CDR3 sequence (DNA): TGTGCCAGCAGTTTATCAGGGGACTACGAGCAGTACTTC. Its translation: CASSLSGDYEQYF.

V and J are TRBV7-6 and TRBJ2-1; TRBD2 agrees at 7 bases. The germline gives CDR1 SGHVS, CDR2 FNYEAQ. Trimming took 1 base from V and 3 from J; bases not matched to a gene: 6. This CDR3 is 16 amino acids long. This chain's CDR3 is CASSLESSGFYNEQFF. For the CDR3, the DNA is TGTGCCAGCAGCTTAGAGTCTAGCGGCTTCTACAATGAGCAGTTCTTC.

The V and J genes are TRBV2 and TRBJ2-7; no definite D call. Between the trimmed V and J ends, which lost 6 bases and 4 bases, there was a span of 7 bases. CDR1 and CDR2 (germline): SNHLY, FYNNEI. This CDR3 is built from 11 residues. CDR3 sequence reads: CASRVSYEQYF. In nucleotides, the CDR3 is TGTGCCAGCAGGGTTAGTTACGAGCAGTACTTC.

The chain joins TRBV20-1 to TRBJ1-1; tentative D call: TRBD1 (5 bases). This CDR3 comprises 11 residues. Germline loops: CDR1 DFQATT, CDR2 SNEGSKA (reference sequence). The V gene lost 2 bases and the J gene lost 8 bases, with 9 bases spanning the gap. CDR3 in amino acids: CSARRGAEAFF. CDR3 in DNA: TGCAGTGCTAGAAGGGGTGCGGAAGCTTTCTTT.

The chain combines TRBV19 with TRBJ2-1; the match to TRBD1 covers 8 bases. CDR3 length: 16 residues. Germline V CDR1 and CDR2: LNHDA, SQIVND (reference sequence). Trimming cost V 6 bases and J 1 base; bases outside gene matches: 8. The CDR3 spells CASSAGGWGSYNEQFF. The DNA for the CDR3 is TGTGCCAGTAGCGCAGGGGGCTGGGGATCCTACAATGAGCAGTTCTTC.

The sample holds one count of this clone. This chain uses TRBV2 with TRBJ2-5; 15 nucleotides line up with TRBD2. The CDR3 length is 19 residues. Germline CDR1 reads SNHLY; CDR2 reads FYNNEI. Trimming at V came to 3 bases and at J to 1 base, leaving 9 bases not matched to a gene. The CDR3 reads CASSEPGLAGGRSQETQYF. The DNA of the CDR3 is TGTGCCAGCAGTGAGCCGGGACTAGCGGGAGGACGGAGCCAAGAGACCCAGTACTTC.

The chain couples TRBV5-1 to TRBJ2-7; weak D call: TRBD1 (6 bases). Trimming shortened V by 2 bases and J by 0 bases, and 9 bases separated the two germline ends. Germline loops: CDR1 SGHRS, CDR2 YFSETQ. This CDR3 is built from 14 residues. The CDR3 here is CASSLQGGSYEQYF. The CDR3, as DNA: TGCGCCAGCAGCTTACAGGGTGGCTCCTACGAGCAGTACTTC.

The rearrangement joins TRBV15 to TRBJ2-1; 10 bases match TRBD1. CDR1 and CDR2 from the germline V gene are LNHNV and YYDKDF (reference sequence). The CDR3 covers 17 residues. V lost 0 bases and J lost 4; bases outside the gene matches: 6. CDR3 loop: CATSRDIRGQGYNEQFF. The DNA for the CDR3 is TGTGCCACCAGCAGAGATATTAGGGGACAGGGGTACAATGAGCAGTTCTTC.

The chain employs TRBV6-1 and TRBJ1-1; TRBD1 agrees at 7 bases. The CDR3 is 15 residues long. Looked up from germline, CDR1 is MNHNS and CDR2 is SASEGT. The trim removed 2 bases at V and 4 bases at J, leaving 7 bases unmatched. The CDR3 coding sequence is TGTGCCAGCAGTGAACTGGAGGAGGGGGCCACTGAAGCTTTCTTT. Protein sequence: CASSELEEGATEAFF.

The chain links TRBV3-1 (or the pseudogene TRBV3-2) to TRBJ2-1; 7 bases map to TRBD2. The CDR3 runs to 13 residues. V lost 6 bases, J lost 9 bases, and 8 bases stayed unmatched. Germline-derived CDR1 and CDR2 are LGHDT and YNNKEL (reference sequence). CDR3 in amino acids: CASRARLAGEQFF. The CDR3 nucleotides read TGTGCCAGCAGGGCCCGACTAGCAGGTGAGCAGTTCTTC.

This chain uses TRBV30 with TRBJ1-4, with TRBD1 matching over 8 bases. Losses at the gene ends were 7 bases for V and 5 bases for J; bases not matched to a gene: 6. The CDR3 has 13 amino acids. Germline V gene data show CDR1 as GTSNPN and CDR2 as SVGIG (reference sequence). CDR3 sequence reads: CAYSTGVNEKLFF. The CDR3 DNA sequence: TGTGCCTATTCGACAGGGGTCAATGAAAAACTGTTTTTT.

The rearrangement joins TRBV3-1 (or the pseudogene TRBV3-2) to TRBJ1-2, with TRBD1 as a possible D gene (5 bases). The ends were cut back, 6 bases at V and 11 bases at J, with 13 bases in the middle. The germline CDR1 and CDR2 sequences are LGHDT and YNNKEL (reference sequence). There are 11 residues in the CDR3. The CDR3 here is CASRTALMYTF. The CDR3 DNA reads TGTGCCAGCAGGACAGCATTAATGTACACCTTC.

The chain combines TRBV7-9 with TRBJ1-1; D is unclear. The CDR3 length is 13 residues. Germline V gene sequence: CDR1 SEHNR, CDR2 FQNEAQ (reference sequence). The V gene lost 1 base and the J gene lost 8 bases, with 11 bases spanning the gap. The CDR3 protein is CASSLVGSNEAFF. The CDR3 DNA reads as TGTGCCAGCAGCTTAGTCGGTTCTAACGAAGCTTTCTTT.

The V and J genes are TRBV21-1 and TRBJ1-1; the D call of TRBD1 is as the table states it, not checked on the DNA. TRBV21-1 is flagged as a pseudogene. The CDR3 is made up of 11 amino acids. CDR3 region: CASTGLTEAFF. The CDR3 DNA follows: TGTGCCAGCACAGGGTTGACTGAAGCTTTCTTT.

This clone was seen only a few times. The J gene is TRBJ2-3, the V gene TRBV6-4, with TRBD2 matching over 9 bases. The V segment lost 5 bases and the J segment 4 bases; nucleotides outside the gene matches: 4. Germline CDR1 is MRHNA and CDR2 is SNTAGT. This CDR3 is built from 14 residues. The DNA of the CDR3 is TGTGCCAGCAGTCCCGGGACTAGCCCAGATACGCAGTATTTT. Protein: CASSPGTSPDTQYF.